This T cell receptor beta chain is drawn from a study of post-analysis software for immune sequencing data. The study's findings and limits: Elevated frequency relative to controls characterized roughly 5 TRBV segments in patients, TRBV5-6, TRBV5-1 and TRBV20-1 among them.

V lost 4 bases, J lost 3 bases, and 14 bases lay in between. Germline-derived CDR1 and CDR2 are MNHEY and SMNVEV (reference sequence). This CDR3 spans 15 amino acids. This clonotype was seen at least ten times. What it binds is not known. TCR beta cDNA libraries included unique molecular identifiers. TCRdb used MiXCR to reprocess the PCR reads, holding one entry per CDR3 protein. The sample has around 260,000 distinct CDR3 sequences; 35% to 40% are singletons. The source of this sequence is a girl under 18 with multiple sclerosis. The chain joins TRBV27 to TRBJ2-3; D gene uncertain. Source material: blood. In DNA form, the CDR3 reads TGTGCCAGCAGTTCGTCGGGCCTTGGAACAGATACGCAGTATTTT. This codes for CASSSSGLGTDTQYF.